These 16 T cell receptor beta chains were sequenced from one sample in a study of T cells in Graves' hyperthyroidism and ophthalmopathy. RNA transcripts provided the source from which TCR beta CDR3 regions were amplified. HTBI primers were the set used in a first-round RT-PCR of the TCR CDR3. TCRdb used MiXCR to reprocess the multiplex PCR reads, holding one entry per CDR3 protein. The repertoire holds about 400,000 distinct CDR3 sequences, with 15% to 17% as singletons. The sequenced sample consisted of blood. The receptor set was obtained from a woman aged 18 to 35 with Graves' hyperthyroidism that later progressed to Graves' ophthalmopathy.

This clonotype has only a few counts. The chain couples TRBV6-2 or TRBV6-3 to TRBJ2-7; D call uncertain. CDR3 length equals 14 residues. Per germline, CDR1 MNHEY and CDR2 SVGEGT. V lost 0 bases and J lost 3, with 9 bases in between. The DNA of the CDR3 is TGTGCCAGCAGTTACTCGGCAGCTTTCTACGAGCAGTACTTC. This codes for CASSYSAAFYEQYF.

This clonotype has at least ten counts. This chain links TRBV11-2 with TRBJ1-4, with unresolved D. The CDR3 runs 14 residues. The V gene lost 3 bases and the J gene lost 3 bases, with 8 bases spanning the gap. Germline V gives CDR1 SGHAT, CDR2 FQNNGV. CDR3 sequence reads: CASSLRGANEKLFF. CDR3 nucleotide sequence: TGTGCCAGCAGCTTGCGGGGTGCTAATGAAAAACTGTTTTTT.

This clonotype showed up many times. The chain uses TRBV3-1 and TRBJ2-3, with 8 nucleotides matching TRBD2. V lost 0 bases to trimming and J lost 4 bases; unmatched junction nucleotides: 3. Germline V CDR1 and CDR2: LGHDT, YNNKEL (reference sequence). The CDR3 is made up of 15 amino acids. CDR3 nucleotide sequence: TGTGCCAGCAGCCAAGAAGCGGGAGTAGCAGATACGCAGTATTTT. It is translated as CASSQEAGVADTQYF.

This sequence joins TRBV11-2 and TRBJ2-7, with no clear D. This CDR3 comprises 13 residues. V lost 5 bases to trimming and J lost 6 bases, with 14 bases between them. Germline V gives CDR1 SGHAT, CDR2 FQNNGV. CDR3 nucleotide sequence: TGTGCCAGCAGCCCCCTCACAAAAGCCGAGCAGTACTTC. Amino acids: CASSPLTKAEQYF.

This clonotype was detected only a few times. V and J are TRBV7-9 and TRBJ1-2, with D possibly TRBD1 on 5 matching bases. V lost 5 bases, J lost 6 bases, and 16 bases lay in between. This CDR3 contains 14 residues. CDR1 and CDR2 (germline): SEHNR, FQNEAQ (reference sequence). Here the CDR3 reads CASSVFGAVNGYTF. DNA of the CDR3: TGTGCCAGCAGCGTTTTCGGGGCGGTGAATGGCTACACCTTC. The full variable domain, rest sourced from reference TRBV7-9 and TRBJ1-2, is DTGVSQNPRHKITKRGQNVTFRCDPISEHNRLYWYRQTLGQGPEFLTYFQNEAQLEKSRLLSDRFSAERPKGSFSTLEIQRTEQGDSAMYLCASSVFGAVNGYTFGSGTRLTVV.

The gene calls are TRBV6-1 and TRBJ2-3; 10 nucleotides line up with TRBD2. Unmatched junction bases numbered 10, after V lost 6 bases and J lost 4 bases. The V gene's germline CDR1 is MNHNS and CDR2 SASEGT. The CDR3 has 16 residues. The chain's CDR3 is CASRSISGRIADTQYF. The CDR3 DNA reads TGTGCCAGCAGAAGCATTAGCGGGAGGATCGCAGATACGCAGTATTTT.

Note on this clonotype: With a much larger clone just one base away, this may be a read error. The rearrangement uses TRBV12-3 or TRBV12-4 and TRBJ2-7; TRBD1 is a possible D gene (5 bases). The CDR3 contains 13 residues. This CDR3 is CANSRDRGKGQYF. The CDR3 nucleotides are TGTGCCAACAGTAGAGATAGGGGTAAGGGGCAGTACTTC.

J is TRBJ2-1 and V is TRBV6-5; D may be TRBD2 (5 bases). Germline V gene lookup returns CDR1 MNHEY and CDR2 SVGAGI. V gave up 1 base and J gave up 2 bases, with 9 bases separating them. The CDR3 loop spans 15 amino acids. The CDR3 is CASSYFRDPYNEQFF. CDR3 nucleotide sequence: TGTGCCAGCAGTTACTTCCGGGATCCCTACAATGAGCAGTTCTTC.

In its sample, this clonotype was seen a few times. This chain's CDR3 is CASSEETATNYGYTF. The CDR3 nucleotides are TGTGCCAGCAGTGAAGAGACAGCTACTAACTATGGCTACACCTTC. The chain employs TRBV6-1 and TRBJ1-2, with a possible D match to TRBD1 (5 bases). Germline V gene data show CDR1 as MNHNS and CDR2 as SASEGT. The ends were cut back, 1 base at V and 0 bases at J, with 9 bases in the middle. This CDR3 contains 15 residues.

The V and J genes are TRBV12-3 or TRBV12-4 and TRBJ2-1; D may be TRBD2 (6 bases). Deletions cut 5 bases from V and 11 bases from J, with 10 bases between. This CDR3 spans 11 amino acids. CDR3: CASSASGQQFF. CDR3 in DNA: TGTGCCAGCAGTGCCAGCGGGCAGCAGTTCTTC.

This clonotype appeared many times. The chain couples TRBV7-8 to TRBJ2-5; possibly TRBD1 for D (6 bases). The CDR3 length is 15 residues. Trimming removed 5 bases from V and 0 bases from J, with 13 bases in between. Germline loops: CDR1 SGHVS, CDR2 FQNEAQ. Here the CDR3 DNA reads TGTGCCAGCAGCCGGACGGACAGCTACCAAGAGACCCAGTACTTC. It codes for CASSRTDSYQETQYF.

This clonotype was counted a few times. The chain couples TRBV6-4 to TRBJ1-4; perhaps TRBD1 as D (5 bases). V shed 7 bases and J shed 5 bases, with 14 bases lying between them. The CDR3 is 14 amino acids. Per germline, CDR1 MRHNA and CDR2 SNTAGT. The CDR3 DNA sequence: TGTGCCAGCACCTTGGGACGGCACAATGAAAAACTGTTTTTT. It codes for CASTLGRHNEKLFF.

This chain joins TRBV14 and TRBJ2-2, with D perhaps matching TRBD1 (5 bases). This CDR3 has 17 amino acids. The germline gives CDR1 SGHDN, CDR2 FVKESK. The ends were cut back, 0 bases at V and 0 bases at J, with 11 bases in the middle. The DNA of the CDR3 is TGTGCCAGCAGCCAAGAACAGGTTCTCGCGAACACCGGGGAGCTGTTTTTT. Translated, it gives CASSQEQVLANTGELFF.

On this clonotype itself: One junction end disagrees with the germline gene, perhaps due to a read error. This chain connects TRBV15 to TRBJ1-4; D is uncertain. Germline lookup yields CDR1 LNHNV and CDR2 YYDKDF (reference sequence). The CDR3 length is 15 residues. In nucleotides, the CDR3 is TGTGCCACCGGCAGAGATGATAGTAGAGGAGGAAAACTGTTTTTT. It specifies CATGRDDSRGGKLFF. The complete variable domain, with remaining parts taken from reference TRBV15 and TRBJ1-4, reads DAMVIQNPRYQVTQFGKPVTLSCSQTLNHNVMYWYQQKSSQAPKLLFHYYDKDFNNEADTPDNFQSRRPNTSFCFLDIRSPGLGDTAMYLCATGRDDSRGGKLFFGSGTQLSVL.

This clonotype has a handful of counts. A much larger clone sits a single nucleotide away, making a read error possible. The chain uses TRBV7-2 and TRBJ1-1; D unclear. Looked up from germline, CDR1 is SGHTA and CDR2 is FQGNSA. The CDR3 is 13 amino acids. The CDR3 sequence: CDSSRRTDTEAFF. In DNA, the CDR3 is TGTGACAGCAGCCGCCGTACAGATACGGAAGCTTTCTTT.

This clonotype was seen repeatedly, ten times or more. This chain uses TRBV7-8 with TRBJ2-1, with 8 bases fitting TRBD2. Looked up from germline, CDR1 is SGHVS and CDR2 is FQNEAQ. The junction had 5 bases not matched to a gene; V was cut back by 1 base and J by 3 bases. The CDR3 runs 16 residues. This CDR3 reads CASSLGASGHYNEQFF. CDR3 DNA sequence: TGTGCCAGCAGCTTAGGGGCTAGCGGGCACTACAATGAGCAGTTCTTC.